Given below is one T cell receptor (beta chain) in context. Its antigen remains unknown. Trimming pared 0 bases from V and 8 bases from J, leaving 11 bases between. Germline CDR1 is GTSNPN and CDR2 is SVGIG (reference sequence). There are 14 residues in the CDR3. This sample stems from a study of cytomegalovirus exposure and HLA in healthy donors. Study-level information: Among over 300 genotyped donors, more than 65% fell in the Caucasian-associated ancestry cluster. Findings and limits, study-wide: Earlier analysis found most TCR beta V segments productive about 90% or about 30% of the time.

Nominally healthy donors were sampled, though unrecorded immune exposures were likely. The PCR employed 60 Vbeta primers together with 13 Jbeta primers. The repertoire was sequenced with immunoSEQ multiplex PCR; TCRdb's copy has only in-frame clones and lacks some. The table has 150,000 to 200,000 clones, 85% seen once. The sequence came from a boy aged 2 to 10 in good health and CMV-seronegative. What was sequenced was PBMCs. This chain connects TRBV30 to TRBJ1-6; D perhaps matches TRBD1 (6 bases). CDR3 sequence (DNA): TGTGCCTGGAGTGTACGGGGGGGCCATTCACCCCTCCACTTT. Amino acids: CAWSVRGGHSPLHF. The entire variable domain, with the rest obtained from reference TRBV30 and TRBJ1-6, is as follows: SQTIHQWPATLVQPVGSPLSLECTVEGTSNPNLYWYRQAAGRGLQLLFYSVGIGQISSEVPQNLSASRPQDRQFILSSKKLLLSDSGFYLCAWSVRGGHSPLHFGNGTRLTVT.